Listed below are T cell receptor beta chains from one sample, sequenced in a study of cytomegalovirus exposure and HLA in healthy donors. Only in-frame clones appear in the TCRdb table, and some are missing; sequencing was by immunoSEQ multiplex PCR. The table lists just over 200,000 clones, approximately 78% of them singletons. The sequenced sample consisted of PBMCs. Receptors originate from a woman aged 40-49 years in good health and CMV-seronegative. The CDR3 runs from the conserved cysteine through the conserved F or W. D genes are given only for firm matches. Size values are once, few and many counts, or a class for expanded clones, and some rows have none.

size,V,D,J,DNA,CDR3
.,TRBV7-9,TRBD1,TRBJ2-7,TGTGCCAGCAGCCCTCCGGACAGGGCTGGCTACGAGCAGTACTTC,CASSPPDRAGYEQYF
.,TRBV7-3,.,TRBJ1-1,TGTGCCAGCAGCTTGCTATCCCCCACTGAAGCTTTCTTT,CASSLLSPTEAFF
.,TRBV15,.,TRBJ2-7,TGTGCCACCAGCAGAGATCCCGTTAGCGAGCAGTACTTC,CATSRDPVSEQYF
.,TRBV5-1,TRBD1,TRBJ1-2,TGCGCCAGCAGCTTGGCCGGGCAGGGGGCCCGGGCTAACTATGGCTACACCTTC,CASSLAGQGARANYGYTF
.,TRBV10-3,TRBD1,TRBJ2-3,TGTGCCATCAGCACAGGGGCGGGCACAGATACGCAGTATTTT,CAISTGAGTDTQYF
few,TRBV14,TRBD1,TRBJ2-3,TGTGCCAGCAGCCTCAGTCCACGCAGGGGGAGATTCACAGATACGCAGTATTTT,CASSLSPRRGRFTDTQYF
.,TRBV9,TRBD2,TRBJ2-1,TGTGCCAGCAGCGACGGACTAGCGGGAGGTCTAAATGAGCAGTTCTTC,CASSDGLAGGLNEQFF
few,TRBV4-1,TRBD1,TRBJ1-1,TGCGCCAGCAGCCAACCCAGGGGGAGGAACACTGAAGCTTTCTTT,CASSQPRGRNTEAFF
once,TRBV15,TRBD2,TRBJ2-1,TGTGCCACCAGCAGAGATGCGGGGGTCGTTGAGCAGTTCTTC,CATSRDAGVVEQFF
.,TRBV7-3,.,TRBJ2-2,TGTGCCAGCAGCCCCCAAGGGGGGAACACCGGGGAGCTGTTTTTT,CASSPQGGNTGELFF
few,TRBV6-6,TRBD1,TRBJ1-1,TGTGCCAGCAGTCGACAGGGGAGGGACACTGAAGCTTTCTTT,CASSRQGRDTEAFF
.,TRBV28,.,TRBJ1-1,TGTGCCAGCAGATTAGGTTTCGGTCTCTACACTGAAGCTTTCTTT,CASRLGFGLYTEAFF
.,TRBV7-9,.,TRBJ1-2,TGTTCCAGCAGCCCAGCGGGCTATGGCTACACCTTC,CSSSPAGYGYTF
few,TRBV5-1,TRBD2,TRBJ2-1,TGCGCCAGCTTCTTACTAGCGGGGGACAATGAGCAGTTCTTC,CASFLLAGDNEQFF